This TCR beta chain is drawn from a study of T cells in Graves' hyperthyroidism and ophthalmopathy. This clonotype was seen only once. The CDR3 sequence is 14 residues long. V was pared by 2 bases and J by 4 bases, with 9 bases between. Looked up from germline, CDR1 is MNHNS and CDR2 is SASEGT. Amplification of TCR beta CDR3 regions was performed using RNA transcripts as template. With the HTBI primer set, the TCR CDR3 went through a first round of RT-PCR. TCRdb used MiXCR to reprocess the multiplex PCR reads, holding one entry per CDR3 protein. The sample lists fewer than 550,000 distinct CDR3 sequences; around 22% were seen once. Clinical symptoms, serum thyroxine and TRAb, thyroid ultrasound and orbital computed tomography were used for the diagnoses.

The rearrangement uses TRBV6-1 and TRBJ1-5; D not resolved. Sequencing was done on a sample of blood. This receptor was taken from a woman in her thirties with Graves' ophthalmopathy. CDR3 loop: CASSEPLWNQPQHF. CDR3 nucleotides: TGTGCCAGCAGTGAACCCTTATGGAATCAGCCCCAGCATTTT.